This entry lists 2 T cell receptor beta chains sequenced from one sample in a study of shared clonotypes between healthy human individuals. Naive-designated CD8 cells lacked CD45RO, were positively enriched for CCR7, and omitted terminally differentiated effector memory CD45RA+ cells. Sequencing was performed with immunoSEQ multiplex PCR; in TCRdb, only in-frame clones are kept and a portion is missing. The data contain approximately 600,000 clones, approximately 95% of them seen just once; the ten biggest clones take up about 0.11%. The sequenced material came from naive CD8+ T cells sorted from blood. The receptors here all came from a woman in her twenties or thirties in good health.

J is TRBJ2-3 and V is TRBV4-2; possibly TRBD1 or TRBD2 for D (5 bases each). Germline V gene data show CDR1 as LGHNA and CDR2 as YNFKEQ. The CDR3 runs 12 residues. The V gene lost 1 base and the J gene lost 12 bases, with 11 bases spanning the gap. This CDR3 is CASSQVGDHQYF. As DNA, the CDR3 is TGTGCCAGCAGCCAAGTTGGGGACCACCAGTATTTT.

The V gene is TRBV6-1, the J gene TRBJ1-5; unclear D gene. V was pared by 3 bases and J by 0 bases, with 6 bases between. The length of the CDR3 is 14 residues. The germline gives CDR1 MNHNS, CDR2 SASEGT. The DNA of the CDR3 is TGTGCCAGCAGTGACCGGGCTAGCAATCAGCCCCAGCATTTT. It codes for CASSDRASNQPQHF.